This is a list of T cell receptor beta chains from one sample in a study of control samples from healthy donors and cancer patients. The protocol was immunoSEQ multiplex PCR, while the TCRdb copy is restricted to in-frame clones and leaves out a portion. This sample has 100,000 to 150,000 clones, with around 92% found just once. The specimen was blood. These TCRs come from a woman aged 45 to 65 in good health. Both conserved end residues are part of each CDR3. D genes are given only for firm matches. The size entry is marked missing in some rows and otherwise reads once, few, many or a size class.

J: TRBJ2-1; D: TRBD1; size: NA; V: TRBV12-3/TRBV12-4; CDR3: CASETGFGEQFF; DNA: TGTGCCAGCGAGACAGGGTTCGGTGAGCAGTTCTTC
J: TRBJ1-3; D: NA; size: NA; V: TRBV2; CDR3: CASQGRSGNTIYF; DNA: TGTGCCAGCCAAGGCCGCTCTGGAAACACCATATATTTT
J: TRBJ2-3; D: NA; size: few; V: TRBV6-2/TRBV6-3; CDR3: CASSYSSFEGSDTQYF; DNA: TGTGCCAGCAGTTACTCTTCCTTCGAGGGCTCAGATACGCAGTATTTT
J: TRBJ2-3; D: NA; size: NA; V: TRBV11-2; CDR3: CASSFTDTQYF; DNA: TGTGCCAGCAGCTTCACAGATACGCAGTATTTT
J: TRBJ2-5; D: NA; size: NA; V: TRBV11-2; CDR3: CASNPLPPQETQYF; DNA: TGTGCCAGCAACCCACTTCCCCCCCAAGAGACCCAGTACTTC
J: TRBJ2-5; D: TRBD1; size: NA; V: TRBV5-1; CDR3: CASSSNRGLRQETQYF; DNA: TGCGCCAGCAGCTCTAACAGGGGTCTGAGGCAAGAGACCCAGTACTTC
J: TRBJ2-3; D: TRBD2; size: NA; V: TRBV5-1; CDR3: CASSIPTSASTDTQYF; DNA: TGCGCCAGCAGCATCCCAACTAGCGCTAGCACAGATACGCAGTATTTT
J: TRBJ2-3; D: NA; size: NA; V: TRBV6-1; CDR3: CASSEAYTDTQYF; DNA: TGTGCCAGCAGTGAAGCTTACACAGATACGCAGTATTTT
J: TRBJ2-2; D: NA; size: NA; V: TRBV5-4; CDR3: CASSSAHTGELFF; DNA: TGTGCCAGCAGCTCCGCCCACACCGGGGAGCTGTTTTTT
J: TRBJ2-7; D: NA; size: NA; V: TRBV27; CDR3: CASFSLRRNEQYF; DNA: TGTGCCTCTTTTTCCCTCCGGCGAAACGAGCAGTACTTC
J: TRBJ1-3; D: NA; size: NA; V: TRBV21-1; CDR3: CASRTRTGGWSGNTIYF; DNA: TGTGCCAGCAGGACGAGGACAGGGGGCTGGTCTGGAAACACCATATATTTT
J: TRBJ1-1; D: NA; size: NA; V: TRBV19; CDR3: CASSIRWGAKERNTEAFF; DNA: TGTGCCAGTAGTATAAGGTGGGGGGCGAAAGAGAGGAACACTGAAGCTTTCTTT
J: TRBJ1-1; D: NA; size: NA; V: TRBV5-1; CDR3: CASSLGGENTEAFF; DNA: TGCGCCAGCAGCTTGGGGGGCGAGAACACTGAAGCTTTCTTT
J: TRBJ2-5; D: NA; size: NA; V: TRBV5-1; CDR3: CASSLGSQETQYF; DNA: TGCGCCAGCAGCTTGGGTTCCCAAGAGACCCAGTACTTC
J: TRBJ2-1; D: NA; size: NA; V: TRBV5-1; CDR3: CASSNYDSYNEQFF; DNA: TGCGCCAGCAGCAATTACGACAGTTACAATGAGCAGTTCTTC
J: TRBJ1-3; D: NA; size: NA; V: TRBV19; CDR3: CASKLTAGNTIYF; DNA: TGTGCCAGTAAGCTGACTGCGGGAAACACCATATATTTT
J: TRBJ2-2; D: NA; size: NA; V: TRBV2; CDR3: CASSAQGITGELFF; DNA: TGTGCCAGCAGTGCTCAGGGTATAACCGGGGAGCTGTTTTTT
J: TRBJ2-1; D: NA; size: NA; V: TRBV5-1; CDR3: CASSLEGGYNEQFF; DNA: TGCGCCAGCAGCTTGGAGGGCGGCTACAATGAGCAGTTCTTC
J: TRBJ2-5; D: TRBD2; size: NA; V: TRBV30; CDR3: CASSGLAGLGDETQYF; DNA: TGTGCCTCATCAGGACTAGCGGGATTGGGTGATGAGACCCAGTACTTC
J: TRBJ2-7; D: TRBD2; size: once; V: TRBV2; CDR3: CASRPGLAGVDYEQYF; DNA: TGTGCCAGCAGACCGGGACTAGCGGGAGTAGACTACGAGCAGTACTTC
J: TRBJ1-1; D: NA; size: once; V: TRBV10-1; CDR3: CASVGPLNTEAFF; DNA: TGCGCCAGCGTGGGGCCCCTGAACACTGAAGCTTTCTTT
J: TRBJ2-2; D: TRBD1; size: NA; V: TRBV5-4; CDR3: CASSKGQGIGELFF; DNA: TGTGCCAGCAGCAAAGGACAGGGGATCGGGGAGCTGTTTTTT
J: TRBJ2-4; D: TRBD1; size: few; V: TRBV3-1/TRBV3-2; CDR3: CASSGQGSNAKNIQYF; DNA: TGTGCCAGCAGCGGACAGGGATCGAACGCCAAAAACATTCAGTACTTC
J: TRBJ2-7; D: NA; size: few; V: TRBV6-1; CDR3: CASSEVRQTYSSYEQYF; DNA: TGTGCCAGCAGTGAAGTCCGACAGACTTATTCCTCCTACGAGCAGTACTTC
J: TRBJ2-7; D: NA; size: NA; V: TRBV4-1; CDR3: CASSQDGPLYEQYF; DNA: TGCGCCAGCAGCCAAGATGGTCCTTTGTACGAGCAGTACTTC
J: TRBJ2-1; D: NA; size: NA; V: TRBV9; CDR3: CASSPTGLTRYNEQFF; DNA: TGTGCCAGCAGCCCTACGGGACTGACAAGATACAATGAGCAGTTCTTC
J: TRBJ1-1; D: TRBD1; size: NA; V: TRBV4-1; CDR3: CASRGTGDTEAFF; DNA: TGCGCCAGCAGGGGGACAGGGGACACTGAAGCTTTCTTT
J: TRBJ2-1; D: NA; size: once; V: TRBV5-6; CDR3: CASSSNPLWSEQFF; DNA: TGTGCCAGCAGCTCCAACCCCCTCTGGTCTGAGCAGTTCTTC
J: TRBJ2-7; D: NA; size: NA; V: TRBV6-2/TRBV6-3; CDR3: CASNPRGYEQYF; DNA: TGTGCCAGCAACCCCCGGGGCTACGAGCAGTACTTC
J: TRBJ2-7; D: TRBD2; size: NA; V: TRBV11-2; CDR3: CASSPHAGLAGGPGQYF; DNA: TGTGCCAGCAGCCCTCACGCGGGACTAGCGGGAGGGCCGGGGCAGTACTTC
J: TRBJ1-2; D: NA; size: NA; V: TRBV30; CDR3: CAWSVRTAYGYTF; DNA: TGTGCCTGGAGTGTAAGGACAGCTTATGGCTACACCTTC
J: TRBJ2-1; D: NA; size: NA; V: TRBV7-6; CDR3: CASSISTYNEQFF; DNA: TGTGCCAGCAGCATAAGCACCTACAATGAGCAGTTCTTC
J: TRBJ2-1; D: NA; size: NA; V: TRBV7-9; CDR3: CASSPGDSSSYNEQFF; DNA: TGTGCCAGCAGCCCGGGAGACTCGAGCTCCTACAATGAGCAGTTCTTC
J: TRBJ1-2; D: TRBD1; size: NA; V: TRBV7-9; CDR3: CASTKIQGEYGYTF; DNA: TGTGCCAGCACCAAAATTCAGGGGGAATATGGCTACACCTTC
J: TRBJ1-4; D: TRBD1; size: once; V: TRBV6-6; CDR3: CASNKGGEHEKLFF; DNA: TGTGCCAGCAATAAAGGGGGCGAGCACGAAAAACTGTTTTTT
J: TRBJ1-4; D: NA; size: NA; V: TRBV30; CDR3: CAWSSQLGEKLFF; DNA: TGTGCCTGGAGTTCGCAGTTGGGTGAAAAACTGTTTTTT
J: TRBJ2-2; D: NA; size: NA; V: TRBV3-1/TRBV3-2; CDR3: CASSQGGFRTGELFF; DNA: TGTGCCAGCAGCCAAGGGGGCTTTAGGACCGGGGAGCTGTTTTTT
J: TRBJ1-2; D: NA; size: once; V: TRBV11-2; CDR3: CASSFYAGKGGGYTF; DNA: TGTGCCAGCAGCTTCTACGCAGGGAAAGGCGGAGGCTACACCTTC
J: TRBJ1-5; D: NA; size: NA; V: TRBV6-5; CDR3: CASSSSGENQPQHF; DNA: TGTGCCAGCAGTTCCTCAGGGGAGAATCAGCCCCAGCATTTT
J: TRBJ1-2; D: TRBD1; size: NA; V: TRBV6-5; CDR3: CASRGGTGGAYGYTF; DNA: TGTGCCAGCAGGGGCGGGACAGGGGGCGCGTATGGCTACACCTTC
J: TRBJ1-1; D: NA; size: NA; V: TRBV7-8; CDR3: CASSPMGGRILTEAFF; DNA: TGTGCCAGCAGCCCGATGGGGGGCCGAATTCTCACTGAAGCTTTCTTT
J: TRBJ1-1; D: TRBD1; size: once; V: TRBV6-5; CDR3: CASSKRQGRNTEAFF; DNA: TGTGCCAGCAGTAAACGACAGGGTAGGAACACTGAAGCTTTCTTT
J: TRBJ1-1; D: NA; size: NA; V: TRBV29-1; CDR3: CSVRRGAVDTEAFF; DNA: TGCAGCGTTCGCAGGGGCGCGGTAGACACTGAAGCTTTCTTT
J: TRBJ1-2; D: NA; size: NA; V: TRBV15; CDR3: CATSRDQRASYGYTF; DNA: TGTGCCACCAGCAGAGATCAGAGGGCCTCCTATGGCTACACCTTC
J: TRBJ1-1; D: NA; size: NA; V: TRBV5-1; CDR3: CASSLRQENTEAFF; DNA: TGCGCCAGCAGCTTGCGGCAGGAAAACACTGAAGCTTTCTTT
J: TRBJ1-1; D: NA; size: NA; V: TRBV6-6; CDR3: CASSYGSPLGSEAFF; DNA: TGTGCCAGCAGTTACGGTTCCCCCCTGGGGTCTGAAGCTTTCTTT
J: TRBJ1-6; D: TRBD1; size: NA; V: TRBV15; CDR3: CATSRVQGGSPLHF; DNA: TGTGCCACCAGCAGAGTACAGGGGGGGTCACCCCTCCACTTT
J: TRBJ1-3; D: NA; size: NA; V: TRBV6-1; CDR3: CASSEWTDNTIYF; DNA: TGTGCCAGCAGTGAATGGACAGACAACACCATATATTTT
J: TRBJ1-5; D: NA; size: NA; V: TRBV2; CDR3: CASSERGTGRVGNQPQHF; DNA: TGTGCCAGCAGTGAAAGGGGTACAGGGAGGGTCGGCAATCAGCCCCAGCATTTT
J: TRBJ1-4; D: NA; size: NA; V: TRBV11-2; CDR3: CASSLDQAAIIGKLFF; DNA: TGTGCCAGCAGCTTAGATCAGGCAGCAATAATTGGAAAACTGTTTTTT
J: TRBJ1-1; D: NA; size: NA; V: TRBV6-5; CDR3: CASSYGQVTEAFF; DNA: TGTGCCAGCAGTTACGGACAAGTGACTGAAGCTTTCTTT
J: TRBJ2-2; D: NA; size: few; V: TRBV21-1; CDR3: CAIWEFRYTGELFF; DNA: TGTGCCATTTGGGAGTTTAGGTACACCGGGGAGCTGTTTTTT
J: TRBJ2-2; D: TRBD2; size: once; V: TRBV2; CDR3: CASKSPLSGGRRTGELFF; DNA: TGTGCCAGCAAATCCCCCCTTAGCGGGGGGAGGCGCACCGGGGAGCTGTTTTTT
J: TRBJ2-5; D: TRBD2; size: NA; V: TRBV24-1; CDR3: CATSDRLARYQETQYF; DNA: TGTGCCACCAGTGACCGACTAGCGCGGTACCAAGAGACCCAGTACTTC
J: TRBJ1-5; D: NA; size: NA; V: TRBV3-1/TRBV3-2; CDR3: CASSQGPQRPGEYRNQPQHF; DNA: TGTGCCAGCAGCCAAGGCCCTCAGAGACCGGGAGAATATCGCAATCAGCCCCAGCATTTT
J: TRBJ2-2; D: NA; size: NA; V: TRBV6-4; CDR3: CASRRGGGTGELFF; DNA: TGTGCCAGCCGAAGGGGGGGCGGCACCGGGGAGCTGTTTTTT
J: TRBJ1-1; D: TRBD1; size: NA; V: TRBV28; CDR3: CASNKDRGAEAFF; DNA: TGTGCCAGCAACAAGGACAGGGGCGCTGAAGCTTTCTTT
J: TRBJ2-2; D: TRBD2; size: few; V: TRBV29-1; CDR3: CSVSLKSRAGGSTGELFF; DNA: TGCAGCGTTTCCCTGAAAAGTAGAGCGGGGGGGTCCACCGGGGAGCTGTTTTTT
J: TRBJ1-1; D: TRBD1; size: NA; V: TRBV19; CDR3: CASSIIGTGSTEAFF; DNA: TGTGCCAGTAGTATAATAGGGACAGGTTCCACTGAAGCTTTCTTT
J: TRBJ2-7; D: TRBD1; size: NA; V: TRBV6-5; CDR3: CASSTGGYEQYF; DNA: TGTGCCAGCAGTACAGGGGGATACGAGCAGTACTTC